This is a list of T cell receptor beta chains from one sample in a study of CD8 T cells in Susac syndrome. Via MiXCR, TCRdb re-called the immunoSEQ multiplex PCR reads, giving one row per CDR3 protein. The sample lists around 130,000 distinct CDR3 sequences, 94% occurring once. The source material was CD4+ T cells from PBMCs. The origin of the receptors is a human donor in good health. The CDR3 runs from the conserved cysteine through the conserved F or W. A D gene is named only where the DNA matches it firmly. Only some rows state a clone size, as once, few, many or a class for expanded clones.

length	D	J	size	V	CDR3	DNA
15	TRBD2	TRBJ2-2	-	TRBV7-7	CASSASGRYSGELFF	TGTGCTAGCAGCGCTAGCGGGAGGTATTCCGGGGAGCTGTTTTTT
17	-	TRBJ1-1	-	TRBV19	CASTPWALPAGNTEAFF	TGTGCCAGTACCCCCTGGGCGCTCCCTGCGGGGAACACTGAAGCTTTCTTT
14	-	TRBJ2-7	-	TRBV5-4	CANSRDGTPLEQYF	TGTGCCAACAGCAGGGACGGAACCCCCCTCGAGCAGTACTTC
19	TRBD2	TRBJ2-6	-	TRBV7-9	CASSLEPAGFSSGANVLTF	TGTGCCAGCAGCTTAGAGCCAGCGGGATTTTCCTCTGGGGCCAACGTCCTGACTTTC
21	TRBD2	TRBJ2-7	-	TRBV25-1	CASSEGLTSNGSGFPSYEQYF	TGTGCCAGCAGTGAGGGATTGACTAGCAATGGTTCGGGATTCCCCTCCTACGAGCAGTACTTC
13	-	TRBJ2-2	-	TRBV12-3/TRBV12-4	CASSPGTTGELFF	TGTGCCAGCAGCCCGGGGACCACCGGGGAGCTGTTTTTT
15	-	TRBJ1-1	-	TRBV7-9	CASSLSASVNTEAFF	TGTGCCAGCAGCTTATCGGCGTCAGTGAACACTGAAGCTTTCTTT
15	-	TRBJ2-1	-	TRBV6-1	CASMPSASSYNEQFF	TGTGCCAGCATGCCTAGCGCGAGCTCCTACAATGAGCAGTTCTTC
18	TRBD2	TRBJ2-3	-	TRBV11-2	CASSFGLAGMGGTDTQYF	TGTGCCAGCAGCTTCGGACTAGCGGGAATGGGCGGCACAGATACGCAGTATTTT
10	-	TRBJ2-1	-	TRBV29-1	CSASTRSQFF	TGCAGCGCCAGCACCCGAAGTCAGTTCTTC
16	TRBD2	TRBJ2-7	-	TRBV5-1	CASSLGTSGTTYEQYF	TGCGCCAGCAGCTTGGGGACTAGCGGGACTACCTACGAGCAGTACTTC
14	-	TRBJ1-5	-	TRBV7-9	CASSLVGENQPQHF	TGTGCCAGCAGCTTAGTCGGGGAGAATCAGCCCCAGCATTTT
16	-	TRBJ1-1	-	TRBV15	CATSRDAGQGPTEAFF	TGTGCCACCAGCAGAGATGCGGGGCAGGGGCCCACTGAAGCTTTCTTT
14	-	TRBJ2-7	-	TRBV2	CASSEEAESYEQYF	TGTGCCAGCAGTGAAGAGGCGGAATCCTACGAGCAGTACTTC
14	TRBD1	TRBJ2-4	-	TRBV12-3/TRBV12-4	CASSAWTGLNIQYF	TGTGCCAGCAGTGCCTGGACAGGGTTGAACATTCAGTACTTC
20	TRBD1	TRBJ2-3	-	TRBV11-2	CASSTPTGTGKFFGTDTQYF	TGTGCCAGCAGCACGCCGACCGGGACAGGAAAGTTCTTTGGCACAGATACGCAGTATTTT
13	-	TRBJ1-5	-	TRBV2	CASNEGTNQPQHF	TGTGCCAGCAATGAAGGGACCAATCAGCCCCAGCATTTT
14	-	TRBJ1-2	-	TRBV2	CASTVEGGFYGYTF	TGTGCCAGCACAGTCGAGGGGGGATTCTATGGCTACACCTTC
11	-	TRBJ2-1	-	TRBV20-1	CSTRRISEQFF	TGCAGTACTAGACGGATTAGTGAGCAGTTCTTC
13	-	TRBJ2-7	-	TRBV7-9	CASSSTVDYEQYF	TGTGCCAGCAGCTCGACCGTCGACTACGAGCAGTACTTC
16	TRBD1	TRBJ2-7	-	TRBV7-8	CASSLGVLQGAYEQYF	TGTGCCAGCAGCTTAGGGGTCCTTCAGGGGGCCTACGAGCAGTACTTC
14	-	TRBJ2-5	-	TRBV28	CASSLTGTLETQYF	TGTGCCAGCAGTTTGACTGGAACTCTGGAGACCCAGTACTTC
15	-	TRBJ2-7	once	TRBV7-2	CASSLEAASSYEQYF	TGTGCCAGCAGCTTAGAGGCCGCGTCCTCCTACGAGCAGTACTTC
13	-	TRBJ1-5	-	TRBV25-1	CASSWGSNQPQHF	TGTGCCAGCAGTTGGGGGAGCAATCAGCCCCAGCATTTT
16	TRBD2	TRBJ2-1	-	TRBV13	CASSTFLAGSYNEQFF	TGTGCCAGCAGCACCTTCCTAGCGGGATCCTACAATGAGCAGTTCTTC
17	-	TRBJ2-6	-	TRBV6-2/TRBV6-3	CASSAENTGTGANVLTF	TGTGCCAGCAGTGCCGAAAATACAGGGACTGGGGCCAACGTCCTGACTTTC
14	TRBD2	TRBJ2-5	-	TRBV6-2/TRBV6-3	CASRLAGGARAQYF	TGTGCCAGCAGATTAGCGGGAGGCGCTAGGGCCCAGTACTTC
15	-	TRBJ2-3	-	TRBV18	CASSPPGLARDTQYF	TGTGCCAGCTCACCACCAGGTCTAGCGAGAGATACGCAGTATTTT
17	TRBD2	TRBJ2-1	once	TRBV5-1	CASSSGLAGGPYNEQFF	TGCGCCAGCAGCTCGGGACTAGCGGGAGGGCCATACAATGAGCAGTTCTTC
14	TRBD1	TRBJ2-7	-	TRBV7-2	CASSRRTGKAEQYF	TGTGCCAGCAGTAGAAGGACAGGGAAGGCCGAGCAGTACTTC
11	-	TRBJ2-7	-	TRBV11-2	CASAGWGEQYF	TGTGCCAGCGCGGGGTGGGGCGAGCAGTACTTC
14	-	TRBJ2-1	once	TRBV5-1	CASSLDSSYNEQFF	TGCGCCAGCAGCTTGGACAGTTCCTACAATGAGCAGTTCTTC
13	TRBD2	TRBJ2-3	-	TRBV29-1	CSEGLAGVDTQYF	TGCAGCGAGGGACTAGCGGGAGTAGATACGCAGTATTTT
12	-	TRBJ2-1	once	TRBV2	CASSEVGGEQFF	TGTGCCAGCAGTGAGGTAGGAGGCGAGCAGTTCTTC
14	-	TRBJ2-7	-	TRBV11-2	CASSLGRSNYEQYF	TGTGCCAGCAGCTTAGGTAGATCGAACTACGAGCAGTACTTC
16	-	TRBJ2-6	-	TRBV7-9	CASSLGSGAGANVLTF	TGTGCCAGCAGCTTAGGTTCGGGGGCTGGGGCCAACGTCCTGACTTTC
15	-	TRBJ2-7	-	TRBV5-1	CASSSPGRNSYEQYF	TGCGCCAGCAGCTCTCCGGGACGGAACTCCTACGAGCAGTACTTC
15	-	TRBJ2-2	-	TRBV19	CASSMTGLYTGELFF	TGTGCCAGTAGTATGACTGGACTTTACACCGGGGAGCTGTTTTTT
14	TRBD1	TRBJ2-3	-	TRBV5-6	CASGGQGVADTQYF	TGTGCCAGCGGCGGACAGGGGGTAGCAGATACGCAGTATTTT
12	TRBD1	TRBJ2-7	-	TRBV7-3	CASETGQNEQYF	TGTGCCAGCGAGACAGGGCAAAACGAGCAGTACTTC
17	-	TRBJ2-6	-	TRBV20-1	CSATRGLGAGGANVLTF	TGCAGTGCTACTCGAGGGCTAGGCGCGGGGGGGGCCAACGTCCTGACTTTC
17	TRBD1	TRBJ2-5	-	TRBV3-1	CASSNLGRDRGKETQYF	TGTGCCAGCAGCAATCTTGGAAGGGACAGGGGGAAGGAGACCCAGTACTTC
13	-	TRBJ2-5	-	TRBV20-1	CSARDSGQETQYF	TGCAGTGCTAGGGACAGCGGACAAGAGACCCAGTACTTC
17	TRBD1	TRBJ1-1	-	TRBV6-5	CASSYPQLPGQATEAFF	TGTGCCAGCAGTTACCCCCAACTTCCAGGACAGGCTACTGAAGCTTTCTTT
18	TRBD2	TRBJ2-1	-	TRBV7-9	CASSFPTSGRTLGNEQFF	TGTGCCAGCAGCTTCCCTACTAGCGGGAGAACCTTAGGGAATGAGCAGTTCTTC
12	-	TRBJ1-5	-	TRBV12-3/TRBV12-4	CASSTGNQPQHF	TGTGCCAGCAGTACGGGGAATCAGCCCCAGCATTTT
19	TRBD2	TRBJ2-1	-	TRBV2	CASSFSSHRLAGERNEQFF	TGTGCCAGCAGTTTCTCCAGCCACCGTCTAGCGGGGGAGAGGAATGAGCAGTTCTTC
14	TRBD1	TRBJ1-5	-	TRBV2	CASEKGQGSQPQHF	TGTGCCAGCGAAAAAGGACAGGGGAGTCAGCCCCAGCATTTT
15	TRBD2	TRBJ2-1	-	TRBV28	CASTLAGGPHNEQFF	TGTGCCAGCACGCTAGCGGGAGGGCCCCACAATGAGCAGTTCTTC
13	-	TRBJ1-5	-	TRBV12-3/TRBV12-4	CASSLMGDQPQHF	TGTGCCAGCAGTTTAATGGGGGACCAGCCCCAGCATTTT
13	-	TRBJ2-2	-	TRBV5-1	CASSLRESGELFF	TGCGCCAGCAGCTTGCGGGAATCCGGGGAGCTGTTTTTT
13	-	TRBJ1-1	-	TRBV2	CASSEALHTEAFF	TGTGCCAGCAGTGAAGCGCTTCACACTGAAGCTTTCTTT
12	-	TRBJ2-7	-	TRBV20-1	CSAPLPSYEQYF	TGCAGTGCTCCTCTACCGTCCTACGAGCAGTACTTC
16	TRBD1	TRBJ2-2	once	TRBV4-3	CASSQGQGYETGELFF	TGCGCCAGCAGCCAGGGACAGGGGTATGAGACCGGGGAGCTGTTTTTT
14	TRBD2	TRBJ2-7	-	TRBV7-2	CASSLASGGNEQYF	TGTGCCAGCAGCTTAGCGTCGGGGGGGAACGAGCAGTACTTC
9	-	TRBJ1-1	-	TRBV29-1	CSVGREAFF	TGCAGCGTTGGGCGGGAAGCTTTCTTT
16	-	TRBJ2-3	-	TRBV20-1	CSAGGGRGRVPDTQYF	TGCAGTGCTGGGGGGGGAAGGGGGCGCGTTCCAGATACGCAGTATTTT
13	TRBD1	TRBJ1-2	-	TRBV2	CASFPQGATGYTF	TGTGCCAGCTTCCCGCAGGGGGCGACGGGCTACACCTTC